This is a list of T cell receptor beta chains from one sample in a study of radiation and T cells in renal cell carcinoma. The assay was immunoSEQ multiplex PCR, and TCRdb's table has in-frame clones only and misses some. This table holds about 18,000 clones, roughly 58% found once. Material: tumor tissue, obtained from a patient whose treatment included radiotherapy and nephrectomy. Receptor source: a man aged 50 to 60 with renal cell carcinoma. CDR3s include the opening cysteine and the closing phenylalanine or tryptophan. D genes are given only for firm matches. Where a row states a size, it is once, few, many or the class of an expanded clone; other rows omit it.

TRBD1	-	TRBV27	TRBJ2-1	CASSPPPWDRVRNEQFF	TGTGCCAGCAGCCCCCCCCCGTGGGACAGGGTTAGGAATGAGCAGTTCTTC
-	-	TRBV11-2	TRBJ1-1	CASSLARGGSANTEAFF	TGTGCCAGCAGCTTAGCGCGCGGGGGGTCAGCGAACACTGAAGCTTTCTTT
TRBD2	once	TRBV2	TRBJ2-5	CASSGGLQQETQYF	TGTGCCAGCAGTGGGGGACTACAGCAAGAGACCCAGTACTTC
-	few	TRBV28	TRBJ2-7	CASSLRQDGNEQYF	TGTGCCAGCAGTTTACGACAGGACGGGAACGAGCAGTACTTC
-	-	TRBV19	TRBJ2-6	CASSIAAGGANVLTF	TGTGCCAGTAGTATCGCCGCGGGTGGGGCCAACGTCCTGACTTTC
TRBD1	-	TRBV6-5	TRBJ1-2	CASSYFDRGYGYTF	TGTGCCAGCAGTTACTTTGACAGGGGCTATGGCTACACCTTC
TRBD1	-	TRBV6-1	TRBJ1-4	CASSPRTGGEKLFF	TGTGCCAGCAGTCCCCGGACAGGGGGTGAAAAACTGTTTTTT
-	-	TRBV7-9	TRBJ1-2	CASSPPTGYGYTF	TGTGCCAGCAGCCCGCCGACTGGCTATGGCTACACCTTC
-	-	TRBV6-5	TRBJ2-2	CASSYGRQGELFF	TGTGCCAGCAGTTACGGGAGGCAGGGGGAGCTGTTTTTT
-	few	TRBV2	TRBJ1-1	CASRGYSMNTEAFF	TGTGCCAGCAGAGGGTATAGTATGAACACTGAAGCTTTCTTT
-	-	TRBV15	TRBJ2-1	CATSGRGTMDNEQFF	TGTGCCACCAGCGGTCGGGGGACGATGGACAATGAGCAGTTCTTC
TRBD2	-	TRBV9	TRBJ2-6	CASSVELAGVGGANVLTF	TGTGCCAGCAGCGTGGAACTAGCGGGAGTCGGTGGGGCCAACGTCCTGACTTTC
-	-	TRBV4-2	TRBJ1-2	CASSQDEGQGLAYGYTF	TGTGCCAGCAGCCAAGACGAGGGGCAGGGCCTGGCATATGGCTACACCTTC
TRBD1	-	TRBV30	TRBJ1-3	CAWSEPGQGGNTIYF	TGTGCCTGGAGTGAACCGGGACAGGGAGGAAACACCATATATTTT
TRBD1	-	TRBV2	TRBJ1-5	CASRGQSNQPQHF	TGTGCCAGCCGGGGACAGAGCAATCAGCCCCAGCATTTT
-	-	TRBV27	TRBJ1-1	CASRIGTEAFF	TGTGCCAGCAGGATAGGCACTGAAGCTTTCTTT
TRBD1	-	TRBV18	TRBJ1-2	CASSPPGQSYGYTF	TGTGCCAGCTCACCGCCGGGACAGAGCTATGGCTACACCTTC
TRBD2	few	TRBV7-8	TRBJ2-5	CASSLGGLAGVQETQYF	TGTGCCAGCAGCTTAGGGGGACTAGCGGGGGTGCAAGAGACCCAGTACTTC
-	-	TRBV28	TRBJ1-1	CASRVDPQDPEAFF	TGTGCCAGCAGGGTAGACCCACAAGACCCTGAAGCTTTCTTT
TRBD1	once	TRBV29-1	TRBJ1-2	CSVTTPRTGLGYTF	TGCAGCGTTACTACCCCTCGGACAGGGCTCGGCTACACCTTC
-	-	TRBV6-5	TRBJ1-2	CASSYSVANSYGYTF	TGTGCCAGCAGTTACTCCGTAGCCAACAGCTATGGCTACACCTTC
-	-	TRBV29-1	TRBJ1-1	CSVERGDTEAFF	TGCAGCGTTGAAAGAGGGGACACTGAAGCTTTCTTT